This T cell receptor beta chain originates from a study of identical twins. In the case of this clonotype: Its specificity is unknown. A much bigger clone sits one base away, suggesting this may be a read error.

The V gene's germline CDR1 is SGHRS and CDR2 YFSETQ. The CDR3 runs to 16 residues. Among all donors, each was a healthy Caucasian. Findings and caveats of the study: These conclusions were based on statistical analysis (cross-sectional, not following the same donors). Those out-of-frame alpha sequences shared by twins showed an excess of low generation probability.

Each cDNA held unique molecular identifiers, and template switching gave it a universal primer site. MiXCR, applied by TCRdb to the 5' RACE reads, yields one record per CDR3 protein. The repertoire consists of 350,000 to 500,000 distinct CDR3 sequences, with about 18% occurring once and the leading ten covering more than 10%. The sample was naive T cells sorted from blood. The source of this sequence is a middle-aged man in good health. The V gene is TRBV5-1, the J gene TRBJ1-1, with 7 nucleotides matching TRBD1. CDR3 protein: CASSLEIRGLDTKAFF. The CDR3 coding sequence is TGCGCCAGCAGCTTGGAAATTAGGGGGCTGGACACTAAAGCTTTCTTT.